This TCR beta chain came from a study of blood T cell repertoires in COVID-19. As for the study in general: The analysed material was cDNA or gDNA that came from T cells, B-cell-depleted T cells, or PBMCs.

Clinical histories supplied by participants themselves formed the basis of cohort assignment. Donors in Cohort 3 counted as recovered after two negative PCRs, clearance, or symptom resolution. This CDR3 has 15 amino acids. In germline, CDR1 is SNHLY, CDR2 FYNNEI. V lost 4 bases to trimming and J lost 6 bases; unmatched junction nucleotides: 3. TCRdb's copy holds only in-frame clones and misses some; the assay was immunoSEQ multiplex PCR. Among some 270,000 clones, 89% were seen once, and the ten largest hold 1.7%. The sequenced sample was PBMCs or T cells enriched from blood (not recorded which). The source of this sequence is a woman in her 40s who had recovered from COVID-19. V usage is TRBV2 and J usage is TRBJ1-6; 10 bases are shared with TRBD1. The DNA for the CDR3 is TGTGCCAGCAGTGGCCGACAGGGGGCTAATTCACCCCTCCACTTT. It specifies CASSGRQGANSPLHF.